Below, one T cell receptor beta chain is given with its context. Its antigen is currently not known. The input lacks base qualities; no much larger clone sits a single base away. Per the publication, the time point label means: cells obtained before transplantation from donor or recipient. CD3+CD4+ and CD3+CD8+ populations were FACS-sorted from unstimulated pre-transplant donor and recipient cells taken from spleen or lymph nodes. Library construction relied on the immunoSEQ multiplex PCR assay. In most patients, genomic DNA was isolated using the Qiagen DNeasy Blood and Tissue Kit and sent frozen to Adaptive Biotechnologies for TCR sequencing. High-throughput TCR-beta CDR3 sequencing of genomic DNA from most patients was performed by Adaptive Biotechnologies. Per the authors' processing: TCR sequencing data for around 20 patients were retrieved from Adaptive's ImmunoSEQ software; three other patients were processed with MiXCR and VDJtools. To correct CD4 versus CD8 sorting errors, any sequence found in both subsets at a frequency ratio below 5:1 was removed. Because the origin of CDR3 nucleotide sequences shared between donor and recipient could not be assigned, those sequences were removed. To be classed as alloreactive, a clone needed at least 2-fold expansion over unstimulated cells and a minimum CFSE-low frequency of 0.002% (template counts) or 0.001% (read counts). Mappable clones were those detected in sequenced pre-transplant spleen, lymph node, or MLR CFSE-low populations of the donor or recipient. Cumulative frequency of alloreactive clones was calculated as a percentage of all sequences weighted by copy number. TCRdb obtained this table from immuneACCESS and retained in-frame rearrangements with V and J assigned. These tables miss some clones; where compared with another copy, unresolved V genes account for less than half of the shortfall, and the remainder is unexplained. That table furnishes V, J and clone size, whereas the DNA furnished D and trimming. In all, the sample holds about 120,000 clones, and over 80% of those were seen once. The ten largest clones represent more than 0.1% of the sample.

These data are taken from a study of graft-versus-host responses after intestinal transplantation (dated by TCRdb to the early 2020s). About the full investigation: Recipients received multivisceral, liver-intestinal, or isolated intestinal transplants. Every recipient was given anti-thymocyte globulin induction, followed by approximately 3 years of maintenance tacrolimus and steroids. After intestinal transplantation, graft-versus-host and host-versus-graft alloreactive T cell clones were followed in the graft, circulation and bone marrow using bulk TCR-beta CDR3 sequencing. Alloreactive clones were identified by sequencing pre-transplant mixed lymphocyte reaction products and comparing these products with unstimulated pre-transplant donor and recipient T cells. A cohort of 24 intestinal transplant recipients, including one retransplant, was enrolled, and a few patients lacking pretransplant specimens were excluded. Donor T cell macrochimerism was defined as a peak of at least 4% donor T cells among recipient peripheral blood mononuclear cells. Rather than being sequenced by the commercial service, samples from a few later patients were sequenced in-house on an Illumina MiSeq and processed with MiXCR. The paper's findings and limits, for the study overall: Conclusions were limited by the relatively low number and heterogeneity of intestinal transplant patients. Early after transplant, peak levels of circulating GvH clones were associated with declines in HvG clones. GvH clones were detected in recipient bone marrow, and some of these GvH clones were observed earlier in ileal mucosa or blood, consistent with an intestinal mucosal origin. High GvH to HvG T cell clonal ratios were observed in the allografts of patients with donor T cell macrochimerism.

A distance of 7 bases separates the germline ends of V and J, which lose 0 bases and 4 bases respectively. The germline V gene (reference sequence) sets CDR1 to SGHNT and CDR2 to YYREEE. The CDR3 runs 13 amino acids, cysteine and phenylalanine included. Kept here is only the CDR3 DNA, which spans 39 bases and is read in frame from base 1. The specimen comprised unstimulated CD4+ T cells sorted from spleen or lymph node cells, sampled before intestinal transplant. This clonotype was obtained from a human donor who received an intestinal transplant. Recombination linked TRBV5-4 to TRBJ1-2, with the D segment identity uncertain. The CDR3 here reads CASSLGQSYGYTF. The DNA sequence is as follows: TGTGCCAGCAGCTTGGGGCAGTCCTATGGCTACACCTTC.